The 29 T cell receptor beta chains listed next were all sequenced from one sample in a study of beta chain features in type 1 diabetes (dated by TCRdb to 2017 to 2018). The library was obtained by the immunoSEQ multiplex PCR assay. All of the isolated RNA was reverse transcribed with the High Capacity cDNA Reverse Transcription Kit, so expressed TCRB transcripts were sequenced. Drawn from immuneACCESS, this table holds only the in-frame rearrangements with V and J called that TCRdb kept. Clones are partly lost; checked studies trace under half to an unresolved V gene and leave the rest unexplained. This sample comprises 350,000 or so clones, roughly 21% of them detected only once. In total, the top ten clones hold approximately 0.041% of the sample. Input material: naive CD4+ T cells from blood. This sample's cell subset or site label indicates: true naive CD4+ T cells. Receptors were obtained from a woman under 30 in good health.

The J gene is TRBJ2-1, the V gene TRBV5-4; 10 bases match TRBD1. V shed 3 bases and J 6 bases; nucleotides not matched to a gene: 6. The germline gives CDR1 SGHNT, CDR2 YYREEE (reference sequence). The CDR3 has 15 amino acids. CDR3 in DNA: TGTGCCAGCAGCTATACCGGGACAGGGGTCAATGAGCAGTTCTTC. Its translation is CASSYTGTGVNEQFF.

This clone was observed a few times. The CDR3 region has the DNA TGCAGCGTCCCGATTGACAGGTTCCAAGAGACCCAGTACTTC. This codes for CSVPIDRFQETQYF. The rearrangement uses TRBV29-1 and TRBJ2-5, with TRBD1 as a possible D gene (6 bases). The CDR3 totals 14 residues. Germline V gene lookup returns CDR1 SQVTM and CDR2 ANQGSEA. V lost 6 bases and J lost 1, with 15 bases in between.

The chain joins TRBV4-1 to TRBJ2-5, with 8 bases that match TRBD2. The ends lost 1 base at V and 1 base at J; junction bases unmatched: 11. The CDR3 loop spans 18 amino acids. The V gene's germline CDR1 is MGHRA and CDR2 YSYEKL. CDR3 sequence: CASSQGGIAGPGQETQYF. The CDR3 DNA sequence: TGCGCCAGCAGCCAAGGAGGAATAGCGGGGCCGGGCCAAGAGACCCAGTACTTC.

This clone was observed a handful of times. The rearrangement joins TRBV11-2 to TRBJ2-5; D is perhaps TRBD2 (6 bases). The CDR3 contains 16 residues. Germline CDR1 SGHAT, CDR2 FQNNGV. V was clipped by 4 bases and J by 5 bases, with 20 bases between them. CDR3 loop: CASSSRALSAGETQYF. CDR3 coding DNA: TGTGCCAGCAGCTCGAGGGCGCTTTCGGCGGGGGAGACCCAGTACTTC.

In its sample, this clone was seen a few times. The genes are TRBV2 and TRBJ1-2; TRBD1 aligns across 7 bases. In germline, CDR1 is SNHLY, CDR2 FYNNEI. V lost 5 bases and J lost 7; bases outside the gene matches: 13. The CDR3 spans 15 residues. As DNA, the CDR3 is TGTGCCAGCAGTTCCGCCTCAGACAGGGTACTTGGCTACACCTTC. Translation gives CASSSASDRVLGYTF.

In this sample, this clone turned up a few times. This chain links TRBV30 with TRBJ1-2, with D possibly matching TRBD1 (6 bases). The CDR3 extends over 13 amino acids. V was cut by 2 bases and J by 4 bases, with 11 bases left in between. The V gene's germline CDR1 is GTSNPN and CDR2 SVGIG (reference sequence). The CDR3 reads CAWSQTGFYGYTF. CDR3 DNA sequence: TGTGCCTGGAGTCAGACAGGTTTCTATGGCTACACCTTC.

Of note for this clone: This sample includes further DNA sequences coding for the same CDR3. The chain links TRBV5-1 to TRBJ2-5; 9 nucleotides align to TRBD1. V was pared by 3 bases and J by 4 bases, with 4 bases of the junction left unmatched. The CDR3 runs to 14 residues. The germline gives CDR1 SGHRS, CDR2 YFSETQ. This chain's CDR3 is CASSYGQGRETQYF. In DNA form, the CDR3 reads TGCGCCAGCAGCTATGGACAGGGGAGAGAGACCCAGTACTTC.

The V call is TRBV7-9, the J call TRBJ2-7; TRBD1 might be the D (6 bases). The CDR3 runs to 14 residues. The V end lost 0 bases, the J end lost 7 bases, and 13 bases lay between the germline ends. CDR1 SEHNR and CDR2 FQNEAQ come from the germline V gene (reference sequence). DNA of the CDR3: TGTGCCAGCAGCTTAGCGGCAGGGGCAAAGGAGCAGTACTTC. Amino acid sequence: CASSLAAGAKEQYF.

This chain uses TRBV18 with TRBJ2-1, with TRBD2 matching 9 bases. The CDR3 is made up of 16 amino acids. V shed 4 bases, J shed 5 bases, and the junction held 9 bases outside the gene matches. Germline CDR1 is KGHSH and CDR2 is LQKENI. CDR3 sequence reads: CASSLRLAAADNEQFF. The DNA of the CDR3 is TGTGCCAGCTCACTCCGACTAGCGGCCGCCGACAATGAGCAGTTCTTC.

The rearrangement joins TRBV25-1 to TRBJ2-1; TRBD2 is a possible D gene (5 bases). CDR1 and CDR2 from the germline V gene are MGHDK and SYGVNS. Trimming shortened V by 3 bases and J by 2 bases, and 14 bases separated the two germline ends. This CDR3 comprises 16 residues. The CDR3 loop is CASSDPRRGTYNEQFF. The CDR3 nucleotides are TGTGCCAGCAGTGACCCTAGACGGGGAACCTACAATGAGCAGTTCTTC.

Only a few counts were recorded for this clone. The chain carries TRBV27 and TRBJ2-6; 10 bases match TRBD1. V trimming: 8 bases; J trimming: 4 bases; junction bases outside the gene matches: 11. Germline V gene lookup returns CDR1 MNHEY and CDR2 SMNVEV (reference sequence). The CDR3 is 17 residues long. CDR3 coding DNA: TGTGCCAGCGGACCAGACAGGGGGCGCGGAGGGGCCAACGTCCTGACTTTC. Residues: CASGPDRGRGGANVLTF.

This clone appeared a few times. V and J are TRBV7-9 and TRBJ1-2; unclear D gene. The CDR3 runs to 13 residues. Germline V gene data show CDR1 as SEHNR and CDR2 as FQNEAQ (reference sequence). Trimming took off 4 bases at V and 7 bases at J, with 13 bases between the two ends. CDR3 sequence reads: CASSSLGEAGYTF. The CDR3 bases are TGTGCCAGCAGCTCACTGGGAGAGGCTGGCTACACCTTC.

This chain uses TRBV23-1 with TRBJ1-2; tentatively, D is TRBD1 (5 bases). TRBV23-1 is an ORF, and what it does is uncertain. The CDR3 contains 12 residues. Trimming left V 7 bases short and J 3 bases short, with 9 bases between. CDR3 in DNA: TGCGCCAGCACCAGGGTGTACTATGGCTACACCTTC. Translated, it gives CASTRVYYGYTF.

This clone has only a few counts. The V gene is TRBV29-1, the J gene TRBJ2-5, with a possible D match to TRBD1 (5 bases). CDR1 is SQVTM, CDR2 ANQGSEA, per germline. Trimming stripped 3 bases from V and 1 base from J, with 12 bases between. The CDR3 is 14 amino acids. The CDR3 DNA reads as TGCAGCGTTGACAGGACCCAGGGCCAAGAGACCCAGTACTTC. Residues: CSVDRTQGQETQYF.

The rearrangement joins TRBV5-1 to TRBJ2-1, with D perhaps TRBD1 (5 bases). This CDR3 comprises 15 residues. Germline lookup yields CDR1 SGHRS and CDR2 YFSETQ. V gave up 0 bases and J gave up 1 base, with 8 bases separating them. The CDR3 sequence: CASSLVGDSYNEQFF. As DNA, the CDR3 is TGCGCCAGCAGCTTGGTAGGGGATTCCTACAATGAGCAGTTCTTC.

The rearrangement joins TRBV4-2 to TRBJ1-1; tentative D call: TRBD1 (6 bases). The V end lost 7 bases, the J end lost 3 bases, and 18 bases lay between the germline ends. The CDR3 is 15 residues long. Germline lookup yields CDR1 LGHNA and CDR2 YNFKEQ. The CDR3: CASTPQGRRDTEAFF. As DNA, the CDR3 is TGTGCCAGCACCCCCCAGGGGCGCAGGGACACTGAAGCTTTCTTT.

V and J are TRBV9 and TRBJ2-7; tentatively, D is TRBD2 (6 bases). Germline V gives CDR1 SGDLS, CDR2 YYNGEE. This CDR3 is built from 16 residues. V was clipped by 0 bases and J by 5 bases, with 18 bases between them. The CDR3 region is CASSVVGAPGANEQYF. For the CDR3, the DNA is TGTGCCAGCAGCGTAGTTGGAGCCCCGGGAGCCAACGAGCAGTACTTC.

This clone has only a few counts. The chain carries TRBV4-1 and TRBJ2-7, with a possible D match to TRBD2 (6 bases). The CDR3 totals 12 residues. Deletions cut 1 base from V and 10 bases from J, with 11 bases between. Germline V gene sequence: CDR1 MGHRA, CDR2 YSYEKL. In DNA, the CDR3 is TGCGCCAGCAGCCAAGTCAACGGGAGACAGTACTTC. It encodes CASSQVNGRQYF.

This clone came up a few times. The V and J genes are TRBV7-9 and TRBJ1-5; 10 nucleotides match TRBD1. Germline CDR1 and CDR2: SEHNR and FQNEAQ (reference sequence). There are 18 residues in the CDR3. V was clipped by 5 bases and J by 2 bases; unmatched bases: 12. The CDR3 coding sequence is TGTGCCAGCAGCCCCGGTCGTCAGGGACAGGGGCGCAATCAGCCCCAGCATTTT. It specifies CASSPGRQGQGRNQPQHF.

This chain joins TRBV23-1 and TRBJ1-3; D may be TRBD1 (6 bases). TRBV23-1 is placed among ORFs of uncertain function. The V end lost 3 bases, the J end lost 4 bases, and 19 bases lay between the germline ends. CDR3 length equals 17 residues. The CDR3 coding sequence is TGCGCCAGCAGTCATTCGCCACAGGGAGCAGGAGGAAACACCATATATTTT. Encoded protein: CASSHSPQGAGGNTIYF.

The CDR3 protein is CASSSLPGQRPRREETQYF. DNA for the CDR3: TGTGCCAGCAGCTCCCTTCCGGGACAAAGGCCGAGAAGAGAAGAGACCCAGTACTTC. The chain is built from TRBV7-3 and TRBJ2-5; TRBD1 is a possible D gene (6 bases). V was trimmed by 4 bases and J by 3 bases, leaving 27 bases between them. The CDR3 runs to 19 residues. The germline V gene encodes CDR1 SGHTA and CDR2 FQGTGA.

This chain joins TRBV30 and TRBJ2-3, with a possible D match to TRBD1 (5 bases). This CDR3 comprises 14 residues. Germline V CDR1 and CDR2: GTSNPN, SVGIG (reference sequence). Trimming took off 3 bases at V and 2 bases at J, with 12 bases between the two ends. CDR3 nucleotides: TGTGCCTGGAGGACCCCAGGGTCCACAGATACGCAGTATTTT. It specifies CAWRTPGSTDTQYF.

The chain joins TRBV30 to TRBJ2-3; 8 bases align to TRBD2. The V gene's germline CDR1 is GTSNPN and CDR2 SVGIG (reference sequence). The CDR3 spans 13 residues. Trimming took 8 bases from V and 8 from J; bases not matched to a gene: 12. The CDR3 DNA reads TGTGCCGGGAAGCTAGCGGGTGGAGGTACGCAGTATTTT. It codes for CAGKLAGGGTQYF.

This clone was detected a few times. The chain couples TRBV25-1 to TRBJ2-7, with 8 bases lining up with TRBD2. The CDR3 consists of 16 residues. J was trimmed by 5 bases and V by 1 base; bases with no gene match: 10. CDR1 and CDR2 (germline): MGHDK, SYGVNS. CDR3 DNA sequence: TGTGCCAGCAGTGAATCCCTAGCGGGCTCTACAGACGAGCAGTACTTC. Its translation is CASSESLAGSTDEQYF.

Here the CDR3 reads CASSPPVLTTYEQYF. CDR3 bases: TGTGCCAGCAGCCCCCCGGTTCTTACCACGTACGAGCAGTACTTC. V gene TRBV7-2 combines with J gene TRBJ2-7; D gene ambiguous. CDR3 length equals 15 residues. The V and J ends lost 5 bases and 4 bases respectively, with 18 bases between them. Germline V lookup: CDR1 SGHTA, CDR2 FQGNSA.

This clone was found a few times. This chain uses TRBV7-2 with TRBJ1-5; a weak D match, TRBD1 (5 bases). In germline, CDR1 is SGHTA, CDR2 FQGNSA. Trimming took off 4 bases at V and 3 bases at J, with 13 bases between the two ends. This CDR3 is 15 amino acids long. CDR3 residues: CASSWGVNLNQPQHF. In DNA form, the CDR3 reads TGTGCCAGCAGCTGGGGGGTAAACCTCAATCAGCCCCAGCATTTT.

This rearrangement joins TRBV6-5 to TRBJ2-5; the match to TRBD2 covers 10 bases. V trimming: 5 bases; J trimming: 3 bases; junction bases outside the gene matches: 6. From germline, CDR1 is MNHEY and CDR2 SVGAGI. The CDR3 length is 15 residues. The CDR3 here is CASSVGLAAKETQYF. CDR3 nucleotide sequence: TGTGCCAGCAGTGTAGGACTAGCGGCAAAAGAGACCCAGTACTTC.

The chain recombines TRBV5-6 with TRBJ2-4; TRBD2 is a possible D gene (7 bases). This CDR3 region has 16 residues. The V gene lost 1 base and the J gene lost 5 bases, with 16 bases spanning the gap. Germline V gene data show CDR1 as SGHDT and CDR2 as YYEEEE. The CDR3 DNA is TGTGCCAGCAGCTTGCCGGTCGGGGGGCCCGAAAACATTCAGTACTTC. It translates to CASSLPVGGPENIQYF.

This chain links TRBV7-2 with TRBJ2-7; D remains unclear. This CDR3 is built from 13 residues. Per the germline V gene, CDR1 is SGHTA and CDR2 is FQGNSA. Trimming removed 5 bases from V and 4 bases from J, with 12 bases in between. DNA for the CDR3: TGTGCCAGCAGCGAGCAGGCACGGTACGAGCAGTACTTC. Residues: CASSEQARYEQYF.